The T cell receptor beta chain under discussion was sequenced for a study of blood T cell repertoires in COVID-19. Study-level background: Some COVID-19 samples were acute and others convalescent; all came from the United States, Italy and Spain. PBMCs, B-cell-depleted T cells, or T cells were the source of the cDNA or gDNA that made up the material.

In the original processing: Estimated nucleated cell counts came from reference gene primer amplification. Assay: immunoSEQ multiplex PCR; the TCRdb copy retains only in-frame clones and omits some. That table gives V, J and clone size, and the DNA gave D and trimming. The sample lists about 90,000 clones, approximately 80% seen once, with approximately 6.8% in the top ten. The length of the CDR3 is 13 residues. The V end was cut by 5 bases, the J end by 1 base, with 9 bases between. Looked up from germline, CDR1 is KGHSH and CDR2 is LQKENI. This sequence joins TRBV18 and TRBJ2-7; D remains ambiguous. The sequenced sample was peripheral blood. This receptor was obtained from a man between 65 and 80 years old with acute or convalescent COVID-19. The DNA for the CDR3 is TGTGCCAGCTCAAGCCAGGAATCCTACGAGCAGTACTTC. Amino acid sequence: CASSSQESYEQYF.